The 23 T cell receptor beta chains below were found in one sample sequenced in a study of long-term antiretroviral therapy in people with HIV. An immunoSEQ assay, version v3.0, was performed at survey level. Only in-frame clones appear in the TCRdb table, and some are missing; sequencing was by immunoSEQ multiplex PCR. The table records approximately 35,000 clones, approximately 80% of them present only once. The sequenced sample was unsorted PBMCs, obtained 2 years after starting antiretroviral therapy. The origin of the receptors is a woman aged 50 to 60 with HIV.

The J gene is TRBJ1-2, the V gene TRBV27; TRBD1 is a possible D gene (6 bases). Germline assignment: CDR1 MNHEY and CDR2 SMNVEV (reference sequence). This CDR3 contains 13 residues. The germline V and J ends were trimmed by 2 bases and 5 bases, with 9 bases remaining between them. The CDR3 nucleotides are TGTGCCAGCAGTTTAGGCCAGGGGTATGGCTACACCTTC. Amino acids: CASSLGQGYGYTF.

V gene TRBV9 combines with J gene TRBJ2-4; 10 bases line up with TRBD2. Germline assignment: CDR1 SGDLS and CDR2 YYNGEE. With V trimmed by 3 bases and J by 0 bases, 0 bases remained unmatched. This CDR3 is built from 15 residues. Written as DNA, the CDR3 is TGTGCCAGCAGCGCTAGCGGGGGAGCCAAAAACATTCAGTACTTC. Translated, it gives CASSASGGAKNIQYF.

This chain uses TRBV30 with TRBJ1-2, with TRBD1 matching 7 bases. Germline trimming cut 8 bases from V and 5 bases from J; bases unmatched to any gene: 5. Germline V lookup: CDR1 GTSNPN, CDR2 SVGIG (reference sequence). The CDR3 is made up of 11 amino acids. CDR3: CAGGTDYGYTF. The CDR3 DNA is TGTGCCGGAGGGACAGATTATGGCTACACCTTC.

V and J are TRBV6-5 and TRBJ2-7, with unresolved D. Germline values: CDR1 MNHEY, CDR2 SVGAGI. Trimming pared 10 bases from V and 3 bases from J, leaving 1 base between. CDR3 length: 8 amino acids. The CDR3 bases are TGTGCCAACTACGAGCAGTACGTC. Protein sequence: CANYEQYV.

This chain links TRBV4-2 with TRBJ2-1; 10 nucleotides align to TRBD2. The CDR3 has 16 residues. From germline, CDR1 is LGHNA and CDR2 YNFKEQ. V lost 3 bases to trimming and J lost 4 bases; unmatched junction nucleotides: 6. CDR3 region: CASSQAGTSAYNEQFF. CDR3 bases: TGTGCCAGCAGCCAGGCTGGGACTAGCGCTTACAATGAGCAGTTCTTC.

The CDR3 protein is CASSSGTGLSYEQYF. The CDR3 coding sequence is TGTGCCAGCAGCTCCGGGACAGGGCTCTCCTACGAGCAGTACTTC. The chain is built from TRBV2 and TRBJ2-7; 9 nucleotides align to TRBD1. Per the germline V gene, CDR1 is SNHLY and CDR2 is FYNNEI. With 6 bases clipped from V and 0 bases from J, the junction kept 6 bases outside the gene matches. The CDR3 sequence is 15 residues long. The full variable domain, its missing parts supplied by reference TRBV2 and TRBJ2-7, is EPEVTQTPSHQVTQMGQEVILRCVPISNHLYFYWYRQILGQKVEFLVSFYNNEISEKSEIFDDQFSVERPDGSNFTLKIRSTKLEDSAMYFCASSSGTGLSYEQYFGPGTRLTVT.

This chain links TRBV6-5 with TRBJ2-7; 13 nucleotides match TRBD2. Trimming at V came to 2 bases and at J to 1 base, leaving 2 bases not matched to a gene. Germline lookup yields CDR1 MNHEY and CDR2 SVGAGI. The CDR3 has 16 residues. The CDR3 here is CASSYGLAGASYEQYF. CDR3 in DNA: TGTGCCAGCAGTTACGGACTAGCGGGGGCATCCTACGAGCAGTACTTC.

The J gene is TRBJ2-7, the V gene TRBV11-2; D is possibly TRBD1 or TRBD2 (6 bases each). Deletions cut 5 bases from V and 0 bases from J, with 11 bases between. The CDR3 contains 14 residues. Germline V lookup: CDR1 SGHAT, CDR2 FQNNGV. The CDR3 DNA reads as TGTGCCAGCAGCAGGGGGGCGAGCTCCTACGAGCAGTACTTC. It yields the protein CASSRGASSYEQYF.

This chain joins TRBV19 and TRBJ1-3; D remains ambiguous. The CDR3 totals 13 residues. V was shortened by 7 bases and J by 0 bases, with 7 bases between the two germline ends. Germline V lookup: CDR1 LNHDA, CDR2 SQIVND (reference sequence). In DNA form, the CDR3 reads TGTGCCAGTACCGAGAGCTCTGGAAACACCATATATTTT. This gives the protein CASTESSGNTIYF.

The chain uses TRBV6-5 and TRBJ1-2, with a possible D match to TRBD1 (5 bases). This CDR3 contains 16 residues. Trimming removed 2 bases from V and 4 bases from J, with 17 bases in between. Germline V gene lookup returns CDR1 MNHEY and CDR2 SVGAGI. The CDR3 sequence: CASSYAGRSGVYGYTF. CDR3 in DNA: TGTGCCAGCAGTTACGCGGGTCGCTCGGGGGTCTATGGCTACACCTTC.

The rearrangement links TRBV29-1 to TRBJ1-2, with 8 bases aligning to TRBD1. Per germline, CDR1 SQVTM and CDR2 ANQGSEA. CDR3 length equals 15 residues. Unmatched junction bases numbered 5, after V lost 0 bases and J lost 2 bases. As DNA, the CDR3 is TGCAGCGTTGAAGACAGGGGGCGACCCAACTATGGCTACACCTTC. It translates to CSVEDRGRPNYGYTF.

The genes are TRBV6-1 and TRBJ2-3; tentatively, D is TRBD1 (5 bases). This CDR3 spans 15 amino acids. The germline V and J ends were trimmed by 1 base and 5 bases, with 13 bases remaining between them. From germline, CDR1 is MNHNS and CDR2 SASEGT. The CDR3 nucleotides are TGTGCCAGCAGTGAAGTAGGGGCGCGTGGAGATACGCAGTATTTT. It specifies CASSEVGARGDTQYF.

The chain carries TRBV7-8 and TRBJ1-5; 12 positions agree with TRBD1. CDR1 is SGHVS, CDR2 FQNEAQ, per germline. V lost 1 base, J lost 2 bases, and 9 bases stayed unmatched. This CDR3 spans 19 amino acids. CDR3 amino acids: CASSLDGTGGAYGNQPQHF. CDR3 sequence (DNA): TGTGCCAGCAGCTTAGACGGGACAGGGGGCGCGTACGGCAATCAGCCCCAGCATTTT.

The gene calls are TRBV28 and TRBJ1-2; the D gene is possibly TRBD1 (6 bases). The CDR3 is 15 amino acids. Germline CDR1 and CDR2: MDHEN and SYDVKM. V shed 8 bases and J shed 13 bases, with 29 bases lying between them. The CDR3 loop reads CASGNLRGGRSFSTF. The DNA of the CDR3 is TGTGCCAGCGGTAACCTAAGGGGGGGACGGTCGTTTTCCACCTTC.

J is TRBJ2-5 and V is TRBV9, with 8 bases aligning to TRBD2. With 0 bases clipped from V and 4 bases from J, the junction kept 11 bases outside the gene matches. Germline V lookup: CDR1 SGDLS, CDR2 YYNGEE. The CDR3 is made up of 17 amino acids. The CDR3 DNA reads TGTGCCAGCAGCGTAGGAGCGCACGGGGGGGCCCTAGAGACCCAGTACTTC. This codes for CASSVGAHGGALETQYF.

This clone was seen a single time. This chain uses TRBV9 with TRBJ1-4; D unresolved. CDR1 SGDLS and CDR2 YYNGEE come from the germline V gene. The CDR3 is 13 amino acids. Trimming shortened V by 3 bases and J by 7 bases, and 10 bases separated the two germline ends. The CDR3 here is CASSGWEGEKLFF. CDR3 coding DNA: TGTGCCAGCAGCGGGTGGGAGGGTGAAAAACTGTTTTTT.

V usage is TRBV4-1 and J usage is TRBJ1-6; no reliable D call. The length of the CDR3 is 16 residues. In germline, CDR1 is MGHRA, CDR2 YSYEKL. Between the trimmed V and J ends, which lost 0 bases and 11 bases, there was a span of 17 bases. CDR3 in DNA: TGCGCCAGCAGCCAAGATCTCACGGCGATTGGGACACCCCTCCACTTT. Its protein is CASSQDLTAIGTPLHF.

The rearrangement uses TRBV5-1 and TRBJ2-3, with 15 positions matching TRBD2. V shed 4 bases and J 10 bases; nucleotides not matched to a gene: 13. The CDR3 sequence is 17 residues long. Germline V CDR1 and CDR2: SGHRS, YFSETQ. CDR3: CASSVGLAGGKRDPQYF. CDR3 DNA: TGCGCCAGCAGCGTGGGACTAGCGGGGGGTAAAAGGGATCCGCAGTATTTT.

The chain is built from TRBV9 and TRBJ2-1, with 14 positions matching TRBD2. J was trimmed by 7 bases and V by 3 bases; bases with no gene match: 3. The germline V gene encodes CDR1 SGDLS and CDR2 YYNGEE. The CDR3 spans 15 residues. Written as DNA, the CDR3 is TGTGCCAGCAGCGCAGGACTAGCGGGGGGTAATGAGCAGTTCTTC. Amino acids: CASSAGLAGGNEQFF. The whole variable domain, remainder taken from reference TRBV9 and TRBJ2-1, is DSGVTQTPKHLITATGQRVTLRCSPRSGDLSVYWYQQSLDQGLQFLIQYYNGEERAKGNILERFSAQQFPDLHSELNLSSLELGDSALYFCASSAGLAGGNEQFFGPGTRLTVL.

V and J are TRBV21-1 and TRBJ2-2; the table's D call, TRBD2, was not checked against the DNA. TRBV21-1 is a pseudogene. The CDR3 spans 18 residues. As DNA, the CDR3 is TGTGCCAGCAGCTCCGAAGCGGGACTAGCGGGGAACACCGGGGAGCTGTTTTTT. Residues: CASSSEAGLAGNTGELFF.

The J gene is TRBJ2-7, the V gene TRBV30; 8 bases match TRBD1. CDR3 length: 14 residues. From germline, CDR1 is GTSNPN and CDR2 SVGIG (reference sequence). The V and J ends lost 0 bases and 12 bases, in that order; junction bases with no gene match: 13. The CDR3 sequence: CAWSVRGTGSGRYV. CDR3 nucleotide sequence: TGTGCCTGGAGTGTACGGGGGACAGGATCGGGGCGGTACGTC.

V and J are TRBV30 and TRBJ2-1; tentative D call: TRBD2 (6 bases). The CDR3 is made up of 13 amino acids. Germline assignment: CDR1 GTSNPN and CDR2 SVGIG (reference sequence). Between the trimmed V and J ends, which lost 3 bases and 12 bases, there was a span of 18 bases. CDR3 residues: CAWSRYRELRQFF. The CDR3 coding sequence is TGTGCCTGGAGCAGGTACCGGGAGCTTAGGCAGTTCTTC.

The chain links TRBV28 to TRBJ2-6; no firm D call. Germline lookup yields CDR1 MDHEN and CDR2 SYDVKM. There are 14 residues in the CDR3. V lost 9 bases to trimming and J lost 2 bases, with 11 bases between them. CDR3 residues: CASRTPAGANVLTF. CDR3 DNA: TGTGCCAGTCGCACCCCTGCTGGGGCCAACGTCCTGACTTTC. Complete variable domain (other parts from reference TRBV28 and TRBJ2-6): DVKVTQSSRYLVKRTGEKVFLECVQDMDHENMFWYRQDPGLGLRLIYFSYDVKMKEKGDIPEGYSVSREKKERFSLILESASTNQTSMYLCASRTPAGANVLTFGAGSRLTVL.